These 27 T cell receptor beta chains were all obtained from the same sample, sequenced in a study of T cell responses to AZD1222 COVID-19 vaccine. Sequencing used immunoSEQ multiplex PCR; TCRdb keeps in-frame clones, though not all of them. Counted here are about 150,000 clones, roughly 90% occurring once; the ten biggest clones make up around 1.6%. This material consisted of peripheral blood, taken on day 0 of AZD1222 vaccination. These receptors all come from an adult in good health.

The chain combines TRBV3-1 (or the pseudogene TRBV3-2) with TRBJ1-6; TRBD1 is a possible D gene (5 bases). Germline CDR1 LGHDT, CDR2 YNNKEL (reference sequence). The CDR3 runs 15 residues. The ends were cut back, 1 base at V and 16 bases at J, with 20 bases in the middle. CDR3 in amino acids: CASSQVLRIGASLHF. The DNA for the CDR3 is TGTGCCAGCAGCCAAGTTTTAAGGATTGGGGCCAGTCTCCACTTT.

The J gene is TRBJ1-5, the V gene TRBV27; a possible D gene is TRBD1 (5 bases). Germline CDR1 is MNHEY and CDR2 is SMNVEV (reference sequence). V was pared by 4 bases and J by 0 bases, with 13 bases between. The CDR3 runs 16 residues. The CDR3 protein is CASSSQGRTSNQPQHF. The CDR3, as DNA: TGTGCCAGCAGTTCCCAGGGACGGACTAGCAATCAGCCCCAGCATTTT.

The sample holds a few counts of this clone. This chain joins TRBV9 and TRBJ2-5, with 11 bases fitting TRBD2. CDR1 and CDR2 (germline): SGDLS, YYNGEE. V lost 0 bases, J lost 4 bases, and 5 bases stayed unmatched. The CDR3 is 16 amino acids. CDR3 nucleotides: TGTGCCAGCAGCGTAGCTGATAGCGGGGGGGCAGAGACCCAGTACTTC. It encodes CASSVADSGGAETQYF.

The chain couples TRBV11-3 to TRBJ2-3; D gene uncertain. Trimming left V 4 bases short and J 2 bases short, with 4 bases between. The V gene's germline CDR1 is SGHNT and CDR2 YENEEA. CDR3 size: 12 residues. CDR3 DNA sequence: TGTGCCAGCAGCTGGAACACAGATACGCAGTATTTT. It is translated as CASSWNTDTQYF.

The chain carries TRBV27 and TRBJ2-7, with D unclear. This CDR3 region has 9 residues. The V gene lost 7 bases and the J gene lost 6 bases, with 4 bases spanning the gap. Germline V gene lookup returns CDR1 MNHEY and CDR2 SMNVEV (reference sequence). For the CDR3, the DNA is TGTGCCAGCACTGGCGAGCAGTACTTC. Translated, it gives CASTGEQYF.

This rearrangement joins TRBV6-9 to TRBJ2-2; 7 nucleotides align to TRBD2. The CDR3 runs to 16 residues. V trimming: 6 bases; J trimming: 4 bases; junction bases outside the gene matches: 11. Germline V gives CDR1 MNHGY, CDR2 SVAAGI. CDR3 DNA sequence: TGTGCCAGCAGCGGTGCGGGAGTAAGCGGCACCGGGGAGCTGTTTTTT. Protein sequence: CASSGAGVSGTGELFF.

The genes are TRBV9 and TRBJ1-1; D is ambiguous. Looked up from germline, CDR1 is SGDLS and CDR2 is YYNGEE. The CDR3 has 15 residues. The V and J ends lost 4 bases and 4 bases respectively, with 17 bases between them. For the CDR3, the DNA is TGTGCCAGCAGCCCCCAAACGCGCACCGGCACTGAAGCTTTCTTT. Translated: CASSPQTRTGTEAFF.

The chain joins TRBV28 to TRBJ2-4; 8 bases align to TRBD1. V trimming: 3 bases; J trimming: 2 bases; junction bases outside the gene matches: 21. The CDR3 loop spans 21 amino acids. Germline assignment: CDR1 MDHEN and CDR2 SYDVKM. The CDR3 loop is CASSFPIMGLDRGGPKNIQYF. CDR3 coding DNA: TGTGCCAGCAGTTTCCCTATAATGGGACTCGACAGGGGTGGACCCAAAAACATTCAGTACTTC.

V gene TRBV4-1 combines with J gene TRBJ2-5; no firm D call. V lost 1 base, J lost 10 bases, and 13 bases lay in between. CDR3 length equals 13 residues. Germline CDR1 MGHRA, CDR2 YSYEKL. The CDR3 region is CASSQVPMSFQYF. CDR3 DNA: TGCGCCAGCAGCCAAGTTCCTATGAGCTTCCAGTACTTC.

The chain employs TRBV28 and TRBJ2-1; 7 nucleotides match TRBD1. The CDR3 spans 16 residues. Germline V gives CDR1 MDHEN, CDR2 SYDVKM. Trimming cost V 0 bases and J 8 bases; bases outside gene matches: 10. The CDR3 sequence is CASSLWSGQTTHEQFF. CDR3 bases: TGTGCCAGCAGTTTATGGTCGGGACAGACGACACATGAGCAGTTCTTC. Combining the CDR3 with reference TRBV28 and TRBJ2-1 gives the whole variable domain DVKVTQSSRYLVKRTGEKVFLECVQDMDHENMFWYRQDPGLGLRLIYFSYDVKMKEKGDIPEGYSVSREKKERFSLILESASTNQTSMYLCASSLWSGQTTHEQFFGPGTRLTVL.

The chain couples TRBV11-2 to TRBJ2-3; D gene uncertain. From germline, CDR1 is SGHAT and CDR2 FQNNGV. Trimming left V 4 bases short and J 0 bases short, with 2 bases between. This CDR3 is built from 12 residues. The CDR3 nucleotides read TGTGCCAGCAGCTCAAGCACAGATACGCAGTATTTT. Translation gives CASSSSTDTQYF.

V is TRBV5-5 and J is TRBJ1-6; D is ambiguous. CDR1 SGHKS and CDR2 YYEKEE come from the germline V gene (reference sequence). Trimming left V 6 bases short and J 10 bases short, with 20 bases between. This CDR3 comprises 15 residues. The CDR3 nucleotides are TGTGCCAGCACCTTTCGCGGAGTGCCGGGGTCACCCCTCCACTTT. This codes for CASTFRGVPGSPLHF.

The table lists this clone with a count of one. The genes are TRBV7-9 and TRBJ2-1; D is perhaps TRBD1 (5 bases). Germline V gives CDR1 SEHNR, CDR2 FQNEAQ (reference sequence). The CDR3 has 19 residues. The V end was cut by 2 bases, the J end by 0 bases, with 20 bases between. The CDR3 DNA reads TGTGCCAGCAGCTTAAGAGGTCTGACGGACAAAGACTCCTACAATGAGCAGTTCTTC. This translates into CASSLRGLTDKDSYNEQFF.

This chain links TRBV28 with TRBJ2-7; D gene ambiguous. In germline, CDR1 is MDHEN, CDR2 SYDVKM. The CDR3 totals 12 residues. V lost 1 base to trimming and J lost 2 bases, with 3 bases between them. In DNA form, the CDR3 reads TGTGCCAGCAGTTTATACCCCTACGAGCAGTACTTC. The encoded protein is CASSLYPYEQYF.

The rearrangement joins TRBV7-3 to TRBJ2-7; 7 nucleotides match TRBD1. Germline loops: CDR1 SGHTA, CDR2 FQGTGA. This CDR3 is built from 14 residues. V dropped 5 bases and J dropped 2; count of bases not matched to a gene: 6. This CDR3 is CASSPGQPPYEQYF. CDR3 bases: TGTGCCAGCAGCCCGGGACAGCCACCCTACGAGCAGTACTTC.

The chain recombines TRBV7-9 with TRBJ2-2; D is perhaps TRBD2 (6 bases). This CDR3 region has 16 residues. The germline V gene encodes CDR1 SEHNR and CDR2 FQNEAQ (reference sequence). Between the trimmed V and J ends, which lost 1 base and 6 bases, there was a span of 15 bases. The CDR3 nucleotides are TGTGCCAGCAGCTTAGTCGGGAGCGTCGCCGCCGGGGAGCTGTTTTTT. Protein sequence: CASSLVGSVAAGELFF.

This chain connects TRBV18 to TRBJ1-6; D possibly corresponds to TRBD1 (5 bases). This CDR3 is 14 amino acids long. Germline V CDR1 and CDR2: KGHSH, LQKENI. V was shortened by 3 bases and J by 7 bases, with 10 bases between the two germline ends. The CDR3 here is CASSPNKGNSPLHF. The CDR3 bases are TGTGCCAGCTCACCGAATAAGGGGAATTCACCCCTCCACTTT.

This clone was observed a single time. This chain uses TRBV11-3 with TRBJ1-1, with 8 nucleotides matching TRBD1. The CDR3 has 14 residues. Germline V gives CDR1 SGHNT, CDR2 YENEEA. V gave up 2 bases and J gave up 8 bases; unmatched junction bases: 7. The chain's CDR3 is CASSLTGQGREAFF. The CDR3 bases are TGTGCCAGCAGCTTAACCGGACAGGGTCGGGAAGCTTTCTTT.

V gene TRBV14 combines with J gene TRBJ1-2, with D uncertain. The V gene's germline CDR1 is SGHDN and CDR2 FVKESK. CDR3 length: 15 residues. Trimming left V 0 bases short and J 5 bases short, with 13 bases between. The CDR3 is CASSQDRGSGYGYTF. CDR3 nucleotide sequence: TGTGCCAGCAGCCAAGATCGGGGTTCCGGGTATGGCTACACCTTC.

The chain links TRBV7-9 to TRBJ1-4; the match to TRBD1 covers 8 bases. Trimming removed 5 bases from V and 4 bases from J; junction bases left unmatched: 6. The CDR3 runs 15 residues. Germline V gene sequence: CDR1 SEHNR, CDR2 FQNEAQ (reference sequence). For the CDR3, the DNA is TGTGCCAGCAGCCGACAGACAGGGGTTAATGAAAAACTGTTTTTT. Translating it yields CASSRQTGVNEKLFF. The complete variable domain, with remaining parts taken from reference TRBV7-9 and TRBJ1-4, reads DTGVSQNPRHKITKRGQNVTFRCDPISEHNRLYWYRQTLGQGPEFLTYFQNEAQLEKSRLLSDRFSAERPKGSFSTLEIQRTEQGDSAMYLCASSRQTGVNEKLFFGSGTQLSVL.

This clone occurred a few times. The V gene is TRBV5-5, the J gene TRBJ1-3; maybe TRBD1 (5 bases). From germline, CDR1 is SGHKS and CDR2 YYEKEE (reference sequence). The ends were cut back, 0 bases at V and 0 bases at J, with 13 bases in the middle. The CDR3 runs to 17 residues. CDR3 loop: CASSLEVRTSSGNTIYF. CDR3 in DNA: TGTGCCAGCAGCTTGGAGGTCAGGACATCCTCTGGAAACACCATATATTTT.

This clone showed up just once. The chain joins TRBV5-4 to TRBJ2-7; TRBD1 agrees at 7 bases. Germline CDR1 and CDR2: SGHNT and YYREEE (reference sequence). The length of the CDR3 is 15 residues. Unmatched junction bases numbered 7, after V lost 4 bases and J lost 0 bases. The CDR3, as DNA: TGTGCCAGCAGCAGGGGGACAGAAACCTCCTACGAGCAGTACTTC. It is translated as CASSRGTETSYEQYF. The full variable domain, with the rest looked up from reference TRBV5-4 and TRBJ2-7, is ETGVTQSPTHLIKTRGQQVTLRCSSQSGHNTVSWYQQALGQGPQFIFQYYREEENGRGNFPPRFSGLQFPNYSSELNVNALELDDSALYLCASSRGTETSYEQYFGPGTRLTVT.

This clone has more than one count but fewer than ten. The chain uses TRBV6-2 or TRBV6-3 and TRBJ2-7; 8 bases agree with TRBD2. The V gene end was trimmed by 6 bases and the J gene end by 5 bases; junction bases not matched to a gene: 6. The CDR3 loop spans 13 amino acids. Germline values: CDR1 MNHEY, CDR2 SVGEGT. CDR3 amino acids: CASSSTSENEQYF. The CDR3 DNA reads TGTGCCAGCAGCTCGACTAGCGAGAACGAGCAGTACTTC.

V and J are TRBV19 and TRBJ2-1; the match to TRBD2 covers 11 bases. The trim removed 6 bases at V and 8 bases at J, leaving 3 bases unmatched. The CDR3 spans 13 residues. CDR1 is LNHDA and CDR2 is SQIVND in the germline V gene (reference sequence). CDR3 nucleotides: TGTGCCAGTAGACTAGCGGGAGACTATGAGCAGTTCTTC. This encodes CASRLAGDYEQFF.

The chain has TRBV7-9 and TRBJ1-5, with 10 bases matching TRBD1. The CDR3 loop spans 19 amino acids. Germline V gives CDR1 SEHNR, CDR2 FQNEAQ (reference sequence). The trim removed 3 bases at V and 7 bases at J, leaving 18 bases unmatched. The chain's CDR3 is CASSFGDVGQGPLGQPQHF. In DNA form, the CDR3 reads TGTGCCAGCAGCTTTGGTGACGTGGGACAGGGGCCTTTAGGACAGCCCCAGCATTTT.

CDR3 in amino acids: CAWSSSFEAFF. The CDR3 DNA reads as TGTGCCTGGAGTTCCAGTTTTGAAGCTTTCTTT. The genes are TRBV30 and TRBJ1-1; D unresolved. CDR1 and CDR2 from the germline V gene are GTSNPN and SVGIG (reference sequence). V lost 2 bases to trimming and J lost 7 bases, with 8 bases between them. The CDR3 totals 11 residues. The full variable domain, with the rest looked up from reference TRBV30 and TRBJ1-1, is SQTIHQWPATLVQPVGSPLSLECTVEGTSNPNLYWYRQAAGRGLQLLFYSVGIGQISSEVPQNLSASRPQDRQFILSSKKLLLSDSGFYLCAWSSSFEAFFGQGTRLTVV.

The chain uses TRBV6-5 and TRBJ1-3; 12 bases line up with TRBD1. Germline CDR1 reads MNHEY; CDR2 reads SVGAGI. The ends lost 0 bases at V and 7 bases at J; junction bases unmatched: 1. This CDR3 region has 15 residues. The CDR3 spells CASSYSGQGANTIYF. The DNA for the CDR3 is TGTGCCAGCAGTTACTCGGGACAGGGGGCGAACACCATATATTTT.